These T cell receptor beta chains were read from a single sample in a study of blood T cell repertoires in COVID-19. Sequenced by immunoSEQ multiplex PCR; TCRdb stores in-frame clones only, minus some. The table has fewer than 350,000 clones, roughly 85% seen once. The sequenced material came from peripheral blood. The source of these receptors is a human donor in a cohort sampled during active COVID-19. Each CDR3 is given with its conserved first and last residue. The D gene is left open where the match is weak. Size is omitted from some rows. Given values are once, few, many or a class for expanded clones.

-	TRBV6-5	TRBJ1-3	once	TGTGCCAGCCGTAGGACAGACGGAAACACCATATATTTT	CASRRTDGNTIYF
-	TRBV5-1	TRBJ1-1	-	TGCGCCAGCAGCTTGGTGGACGGGGGCACTGAAGCTTTCTTT	CASSLVDGGTEAFF
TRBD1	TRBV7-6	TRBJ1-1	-	TGTGCCAGCAGCCAGAGGACAGGGGAGTACACTGAAGCTTTCTTT	CASSQRTGEYTEAFF
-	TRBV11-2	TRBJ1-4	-	TGTGCCAGCAGCTTAGGCTGGGCGACCTCAACTAATGAAAAACTGTTTTTT	CASSLGWATSTNEKLFF
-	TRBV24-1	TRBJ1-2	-	TGTGCCACCAGTGATTTAACACTAAACTATGGCTACACCTTC	CATSDLTLNYGYTF
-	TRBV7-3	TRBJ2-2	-	TGTGCCAGCAGCTCCCAAGGGGCCTCGAACACCGGGGAGCTGTTTTTT	CASSSQGASNTGELFF
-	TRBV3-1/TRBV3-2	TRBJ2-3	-	TGTGCCAGCAGCCAAACTAGCCTTCGGGCAGATACGCAGTATTTT	CASSQTSLRADTQYF
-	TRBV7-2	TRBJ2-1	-	TGTGCCAGCAACATAACCGGGACACCCTCCTACAATGAGCAGTTCTTC	CASNITGTPSYNEQFF
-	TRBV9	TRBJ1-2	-	TGTGCCAGCAGCGCCAGGGGTAGCTATGGCTACACCTTC	CASSARGSYGYTF
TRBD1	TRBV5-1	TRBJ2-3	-	TGCGCCAGCAGCTTTGGAGACAGGGGGCAAACAGATACGCAGTATTTT	CASSFGDRGQTDTQYF
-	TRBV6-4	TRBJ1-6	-	TGTGCCAGCAGTGCTGTCCATAATTCACCCCTCCACTTT	CASSAVHNSPLHF
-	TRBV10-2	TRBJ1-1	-	TGCGCCAGCAGTGAGGACAGGCCCCGTACGGTCGAAGCTTTCTTT	CASSEDRPRTVEAFF
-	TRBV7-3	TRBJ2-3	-	TGTGCCAGCAGCCCGGGACTCTCTACCACAGATACGCAGTATTTT	CASSPGLSTTDTQYF
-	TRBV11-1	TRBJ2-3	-	TGTGCCAGCAGCTCCCGTGGACTCACCGCAACGGCGCAGTATTTT	CASSSRGLTATAQYF
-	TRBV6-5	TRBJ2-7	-	TGTGCCAGCAGTCTAACGGAGGGGTCCTACGAGCAGTACTTC	CASSLTEGSYEQYF
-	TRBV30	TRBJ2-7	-	TGTGCCTGGAGGGAGGGGAGGTCCTACGAGCAGTACTTC	CAWREGRSYEQYF
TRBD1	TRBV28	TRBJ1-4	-	TGTGCCAGCAGTACCACCAGGGGGTCTAATGAAAAACTGTTTTTT	CASSTTRGSNEKLFF
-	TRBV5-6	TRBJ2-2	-	TGTGCCAGCAGCTTCAGGCCCGGGGAGCTGTTTTTT	CASSFRPGELFF
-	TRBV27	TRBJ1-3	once	TGTGCCAGCAGTCGACAGCTCGGAAACACCATATATTTT	CASSRQLGNTIYF
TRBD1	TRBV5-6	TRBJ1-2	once	TGTGCCAGCAGCCAGGGGACAGGGAACACCTTC	CASSQGTGNTF
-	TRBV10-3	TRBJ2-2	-	TGTGCCATCATGTGGGGGCTGAACACCGGGGAGCTGTTTTTT	CAIMWGLNTGELFF
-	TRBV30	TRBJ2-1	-	TGTGCCTGGATGTCCGGGAGCTCCTACAATGAGCAGTTCTTC	CAWMSGSSYNEQFF
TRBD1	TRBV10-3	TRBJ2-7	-	TGTGCCGTACTTAGACAGGGGGCAAGGGAGCAGTACTTC	CAVLRQGAREQYF
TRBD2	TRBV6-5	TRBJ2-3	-	TGTGCCAGCAGTAGGCTAGCGGGGTCAGATACGCAGTATTTT	CASSRLAGSDTQYF
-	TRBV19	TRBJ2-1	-	TGTGCCAGTAGTATTTGGCCGAACAATGAGCAGTTCTTC	CASSIWPNNEQFF
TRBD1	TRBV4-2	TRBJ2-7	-	TGTGCCAGCAGGTTCGACAGGGGGTCCGAGCAGTACTTC	CASRFDRGSEQYF
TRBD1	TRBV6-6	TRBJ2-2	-	TGTGCCAGCAGGCGATCCCGGGACAGGGGGCCCGGGGAGCTGTTTTTT	CASRRSRDRGPGELFF
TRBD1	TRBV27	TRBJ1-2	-	TGTGCCAGCAGGCCGCGGACAGGAGGTGGCTACACCTTC	CASRPRTGGGYTF
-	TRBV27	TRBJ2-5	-	TGTGCCAGCAGCTGGGGAGGGGGAGCCCAAGAGACCCAGTACTTC	CASSWGGGAQETQYF
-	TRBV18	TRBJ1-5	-	TGTGCCAGCTCACCATCAGAATATAGCAATCAGCCCCAGCATTTT	CASSPSEYSNQPQHF
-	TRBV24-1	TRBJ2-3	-	TGTGCCACCAGTGGTGGCAGGTCCACAGATACGCAGTATTTT	CATSGGRSTDTQYF
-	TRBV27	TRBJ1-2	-	TGTGCCAGCAGTCGGGCCTCAGGGGACTATGGCTACACCTTC	CASSRASGDYGYTF
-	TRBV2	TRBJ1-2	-	TGTGCCAGCAGCCCTAAGGGGGGGGGCGCAAACTATGGCTACACCTTC	CASSPKGGGANYGYTF
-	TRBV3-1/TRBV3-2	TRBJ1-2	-	TGTGCCAGCAGCCAAGGGCCGAAAGGGGACTATGGCTACACCTTC	CASSQGPKGDYGYTF
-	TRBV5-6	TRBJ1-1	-	TGTGCCAGCAGCTTATATCTTTGGGGGGACGAAGCTTTCTTT	CASSLYLWGDEAFF